The present T cell receptor beta chain was sequenced within a study of blood T cells in healthy people across ages. Study-wide results and limits: Investigators treated diversity estimates from one million T cells as underestimates.

Using a J-beta primer mix together with a sample-barcoded 5' primer, a second PCR was run for about 6 to 11 cycles. Each cDNA molecule, via a template-switch adaptor with 12 random nucleotides, was tagged. Each sample provided no less than 2.5 million CDR3-containing paired-end reads. TCRdb processed the 5' RACE reads anew with MiXCR; each CDR3 protein has one entry. In the table there are roughly 900,000 distinct CDR3 sequences, around 28% of which are singletons. Germline values: CDR1 MGHDK, CDR2 SYGVNS. This CDR3 comprises 12 residues. This clonotype showed up just once. Its antigen is currently unknown.

The chain has TRBV25-1 and TRBJ2-7, with a possible D match to TRBD2 (6 bases). The J call could be wrong; TRBJ2-4 is a better fit for the DNA end. The sample consisted of blood. The receptor comes from a woman over 75 in good health. DNA of the CDR3: TGTGCCAGCCAACCGAGGGAGGACATTCAGTACTTC. This codes for CASQPREDIQYF.